A single sample gave rise to the 20 T cell receptor beta chains below, sequenced in a study of cytomegalovirus exposure and HLA in healthy donors. The protocol was immunoSEQ multiplex PCR, while the TCRdb copy is restricted to in-frame clones and leaves out a portion. The sample has roughly 59,000 clones; 85% to 95% are singletons. The specimen was PBMCs. All receptors derive from a man younger than 35 in good health and CMV-seropositive.

This clone has just one count. The V gene is TRBV28, the J gene TRBJ2-7; D remains unclear. V gave up 5 bases and J gave up 6 bases, with 11 bases separating them. The CDR3 is 12 residues long. Germline V gene sequence: CDR1 MDHEN, CDR2 SYDVKM. The CDR3 loop reads CASSSQALEQYF. The CDR3 DNA is TGTGCCAGCAGTAGCCAGGCTCTCGAGCAGTACTTC.

The CDR3 protein is CASSESNSDGYTF. CDR3 DNA: TGCGCCAGCAGTGAGTCGAACTCGGATGGCTACACCTTC. V gene TRBV10-2 combines with J gene TRBJ1-2, with D unresolved. The CDR3 runs 13 residues. CDR1 and CDR2 (germline): WSHSY, SAAADI. Trimming removed 0 bases from V and 6 bases from J, with 8 bases in between.

V gene TRBV7-3 combines with J gene TRBJ2-2; TRBD2 agrees at 9 bases. This CDR3 is built from 14 residues. V shed 3 bases and J 5 bases; nucleotides not matched to a gene: 1. Germline loops: CDR1 SGHTA, CDR2 FQGTGA. The CDR3 loop is CASSLGLATGELFF. CDR3 nucleotides: TGTGCCAGCAGCTTGGGACTAGCAACCGGGGAGCTGTTTTTT.

The chain has TRBV7-9 and TRBJ2-3, with a weak D call TRBD1 (5 bases). This CDR3 has 16 amino acids. CDR1 is SEHNR, CDR2 FQNEAQ, per germline (reference sequence). V lost 4 bases and J 1 base, leaving 15 bases between the germline ends. CDR3 sequence reads: CASSSRVVLGTDTQYF. CDR3 nucleotides: TGTGCCAGCAGCTCCAGGGTAGTACTCGGCACAGATACGCAGTATTTT.

The chain couples TRBV19 to TRBJ2-1; 10 nucleotides align to TRBD2. CDR3 size: 18 residues. Trimming at V came to 3 bases and at J to 2 bases, leaving 10 bases not matched to a gene. Germline V gene lookup returns CDR1 LNHDA and CDR2 SQIVND (reference sequence). For the CDR3, the DNA is TGTGCCAGTAGTATCCTATGGAGCGGGAGGGCCCCCTACAATGAGCAGTTCTTC. Its translation: CASSILWSGRAPYNEQFF.

The rearrangement uses TRBV9 and TRBJ1-2; D call uncertain. V was trimmed by 5 bases and J by 3 bases, leaving 14 bases between them. Germline CDR1 and CDR2: SGDLS and YYNGEE. The CDR3 consists of 14 residues. CDR3 DNA: TGTGCCAGCAGTCCTGACGGGAGTTACTATGGCTACACCTTC. Translating it yields CASSPDGSYYGYTF.

The chain carries TRBV18 and TRBJ1-3, with a tentative D call TRBD1 (6 bases). Looked up from germline, CDR1 is KGHSH and CDR2 is LQKENI. The V end was cut by 0 bases, the J end by 0 bases, with 12 bases between. The CDR3 extends over 17 amino acids. CDR3 sequence: CASSPPDGTLSGNTIYF. DNA of the CDR3: TGTGCCAGCTCACCACCCGACGGGACACTCTCTGGAAACACCATATATTTT.

V gene TRBV19 combines with J gene TRBJ2-1; 13 bases fit TRBD2. This CDR3 is built from 15 residues. Germline values: CDR1 LNHDA, CDR2 SQIVND (reference sequence). Trimming at V came to 0 bases and at J to 9 bases, leaving 2 bases not matched to a gene. CDR3 residues: CASSIELAGGFEQFF. CDR3 coding DNA: TGTGCCAGTAGTATAGAACTAGCGGGAGGGTTTGAGCAGTTCTTC.

DNA for the CDR3: TGTGCCAGCAGCTTTTCACTTTCCACCGGGGAGCTGTTTTTT. Translating gives CASSFSLSTGELFF. This chain connects TRBV7-3 to TRBJ2-2; D unclear. Trimming removed 3 bases from V and 4 bases from J, with 9 bases in between. CDR1 SGHTA and CDR2 FQGTGA come from the germline V gene. The CDR3 length is 14 residues. Supplemented by reference TRBV7-3 and TRBJ2-2, the full variable domain reads GAGVSQTPSNKVTEKGKYVELRCDPISGHTALYWYRQSLGQGPEFLIYFQGTGAADDSGLPNDRFFAVRPEGSVSTLKIQRTERGDSAVYLCASSFSLSTGELFFGEGSRLTVL.

The chain employs TRBV27 and TRBJ1-4; 7 bases agree with TRBD1. The CDR3 extends over 16 amino acids. The J segment lost 4 bases and the V segment lost 6 bases, leaving 11 bases of the junction unmatched. CDR1 and CDR2 from the germline V gene are MNHEY and SMNVEV (reference sequence). CDR3 in amino acids: CASSQHRGRDNEKLFF. In DNA form, the CDR3 reads TGTGCCAGCAGCCAGCACAGGGGACGAGATAATGAAAAACTGTTTTTT.

V gene TRBV10-3 combines with J gene TRBJ2-7; 7 positions match TRBD1. CDR1 is ENHRY and CDR2 is SYGVKD in the germline V gene. The CDR3 sequence is 12 residues long. J lost 3 bases, V lost 6 bases, and 2 bases had no gene match. CDR3: CAISGTDYEQYF. DNA for the CDR3: TGTGCCATCAGCGGGACAGACTACGAGCAGTACTTC.

This clone was seen only a few times. This chain connects TRBV2 to TRBJ1-4, with D perhaps TRBD1 (6 bases). This CDR3 is built from 14 residues. V dropped 5 bases and J dropped 3 bases, with 10 bases sitting between them. CDR1 SNHLY and CDR2 FYNNEI come from the germline V gene. The CDR3 bases are TGTGCCAGCAGTTTCGGGGGGCCTAATGAAAAACTGTTTTTT. It yields the protein CASSFGGPNEKLFF.

This chain links TRBV9 with TRBJ1-1, with 7 bases fitting TRBD1. Germline V gene lookup returns CDR1 SGDLS and CDR2 YYNGEE. The CDR3 sequence is 18 residues long. The ends lost 4 bases at V and 0 bases at J; junction bases unmatched: 15. DNA for the CDR3: TGTGCCAGCAGCCCACAGAAGGGGGCCCTCGCCATGAACACTGAAGCTTTCTTT. Translated: CASSPQKGALAMNTEAFF.

This clone was detected only a few times. The V gene is TRBV10-3, the J gene TRBJ2-1, with TRBD2 matching over 11 bases. The CDR3 is made up of 14 amino acids. Germline CDR1 and CDR2: ENHRY and SYGVKD. V shed 10 bases, J shed 4 bases, and the junction held 6 bases outside the gene matches. The CDR3 bases are TGTGCCACGACTGGGACTAGCGGATACAATGAGCAGTTCTTC. Translated: CATTGTSGYNEQFF.

Written as DNA, the CDR3 is TGTGCCAGCCGAAGGCGGTATAGCACAGATACGCAGTATTTT. It translates to CASRRRYSTDTQYF. V usage is TRBV27 and J usage is TRBJ2-3, with D hard to call. The germline CDR1 and CDR2 sequences are MNHEY and SMNVEV (reference sequence). The CDR3 totals 14 residues. The V and J ends lost 8 bases and 0 bases respectively, with 12 bases between them.

The chain employs TRBV29-1 and TRBJ2-1; TRBD2 is a possible D gene (5 bases). V lost 7 bases, J lost 0 bases, and 13 bases lay in between. The CDR3 sequence is 14 residues long. CDR1 and CDR2 from the germline V gene are SQVTM and ANQGSEA. CDR3 sequence: CSGQRASSYNEQFF. The CDR3 DNA reads as TGCAGCGGTCAGAGGGCGAGCTCCTACAATGAGCAGTTCTTC.

This chain links TRBV5-1 with TRBJ2-2, with D perhaps matching TRBD2 (6 bases). V was cut by 0 bases and J by 4 bases, with 10 bases left in between. From germline, CDR1 is SGHRS and CDR2 YFSETQ. The CDR3 is made up of 15 amino acids. DNA for the CDR3: TGCGCCAGCAGCTTGGTTGTGGGAGGCACCGGGGAGCTGTTTTTT. This sequence encodes CASSLVVGGTGELFF.

The chain carries TRBV25-1 and TRBJ2-7; D is possibly TRBD1 (5 bases). V lost 7 bases and J lost 4, with 14 bases in between. The germline gives CDR1 MGHDK, CDR2 SYGVNS. The CDR3 has 13 residues. DNA of the CDR3: TGTGCCAGCATGGGGCCCGGGCCATACGAGCAGTACTTC. This translates into CASMGPGPYEQYF.

The V gene is TRBV6-5, the J gene TRBJ2-7, with 9 bases fitting TRBD1. CDR3 size: 14 residues. Germline V CDR1 and CDR2: MNHEY, SVGAGI. V lost 4 bases and J lost 3; bases outside the gene matches: 4. This chain's CDR3 is CASSSSDRGYEQYF. CDR3 coding DNA: TGTGCCAGCAGTTCCTCGGACAGGGGCTACGAGCAGTACTTC.

The chain employs TRBV11-3 and TRBJ2-2; TRBD2 aligns across 11 bases. The CDR3 totals 16 residues. With 4 bases clipped from V and 4 bases from J, the junction kept 5 bases outside the gene matches. Germline V CDR1 and CDR2: SGHNT, YENEEA. CDR3: CASSSNLAGGTGELFF. CDR3 coding DNA: TGTGCCAGCAGCTCGAACCTAGCGGGAGGCACCGGGGAGCTGTTTTTT.